This record concerns one T cell receptor beta chain sequence. Each patient relapsed following autologous stem cell transplantation, and prior brentuximab vedotin exposure differed. The CDR3 runs to 13 residues. The V and J ends lost 0 bases and 5 bases respectively, with 5 bases between them. Germline V lookup: CDR1 SGHVS, CDR2 FQNEAQ. The data originate from a study of PD-1 blockade in classical Hodgkin lymphoma. TCRdb's table, derived via immunoSEQ multiplex PCR, lists solely in-frame clones and lacks some. The sample yields 35,000 to 45,000 clones, about 89% seen once. The source material was peripheral blood mononuclear cells (PBMCs), sampled at baseline. The chain recombines TRBV7-8 with TRBJ1-5, with no clear D. The clonotype originates from a human donor with classical Hodgkin lymphoma. The CDR3 nucleotides are TGTGCCAGCAGCTTAGCGGACGATCAGCCCCAGCATTTT. Amino acids: CASSLADDQPQHF.